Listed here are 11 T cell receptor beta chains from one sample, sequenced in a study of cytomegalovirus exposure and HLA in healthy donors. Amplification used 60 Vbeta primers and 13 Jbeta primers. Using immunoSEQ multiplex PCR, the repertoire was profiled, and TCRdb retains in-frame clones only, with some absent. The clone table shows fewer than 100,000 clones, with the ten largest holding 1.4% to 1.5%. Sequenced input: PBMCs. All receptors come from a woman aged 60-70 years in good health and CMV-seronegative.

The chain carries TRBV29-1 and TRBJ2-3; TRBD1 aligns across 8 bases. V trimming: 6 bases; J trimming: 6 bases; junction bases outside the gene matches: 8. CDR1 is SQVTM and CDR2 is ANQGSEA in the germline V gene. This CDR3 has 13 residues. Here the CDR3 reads CSVEPTGEDTQYF. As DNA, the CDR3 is TGCAGCGTGGAACCGACAGGGGAGGATACGCAGTATTTT.

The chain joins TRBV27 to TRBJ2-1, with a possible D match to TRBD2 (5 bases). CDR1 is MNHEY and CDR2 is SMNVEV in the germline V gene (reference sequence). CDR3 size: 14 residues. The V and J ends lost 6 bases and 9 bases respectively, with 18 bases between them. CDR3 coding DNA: TGTGCCAGCAGAAAGACAATCGGAGGCGGTGAGCAGTTCTTC. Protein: CASRKTIGGGEQFF.

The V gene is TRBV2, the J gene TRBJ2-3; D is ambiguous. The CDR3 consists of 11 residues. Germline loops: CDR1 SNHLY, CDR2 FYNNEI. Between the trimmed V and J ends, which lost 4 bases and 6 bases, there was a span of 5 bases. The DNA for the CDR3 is TGTGCCAGCAGTGTCGGGGATACGCAGTATTTT. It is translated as CASSVGDTQYF.

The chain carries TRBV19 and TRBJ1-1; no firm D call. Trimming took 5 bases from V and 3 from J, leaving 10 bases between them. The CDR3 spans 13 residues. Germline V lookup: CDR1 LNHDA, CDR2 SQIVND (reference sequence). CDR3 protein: CASSQARDTEAFF. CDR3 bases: TGTGCCAGTAGTCAGGCGCGGGACACTGAAGCTTTCTTT.

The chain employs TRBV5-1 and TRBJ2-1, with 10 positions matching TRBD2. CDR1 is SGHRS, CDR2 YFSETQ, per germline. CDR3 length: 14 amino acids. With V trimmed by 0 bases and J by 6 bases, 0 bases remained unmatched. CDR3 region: CASSLGTSGNEQFF. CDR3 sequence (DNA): TGCGCCAGCAGCTTGGGGACTAGCGGCAATGAGCAGTTCTTC.

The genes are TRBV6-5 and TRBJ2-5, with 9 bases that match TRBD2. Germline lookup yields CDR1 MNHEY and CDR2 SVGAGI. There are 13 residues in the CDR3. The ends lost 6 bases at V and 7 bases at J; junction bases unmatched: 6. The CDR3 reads CASRNSGRGTQYF. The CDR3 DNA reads TGTGCCAGCAGGAATAGCGGGAGAGGGACCCAGTACTTC.

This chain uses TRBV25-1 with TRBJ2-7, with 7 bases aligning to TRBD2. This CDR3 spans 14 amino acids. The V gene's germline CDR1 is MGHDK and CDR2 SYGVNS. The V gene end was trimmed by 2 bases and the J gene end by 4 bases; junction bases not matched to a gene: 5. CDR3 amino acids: CASSEGLVNYEQYF. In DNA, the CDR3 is TGTGCCAGCAGTGAAGGACTAGTGAATTACGAGCAGTACTTC.

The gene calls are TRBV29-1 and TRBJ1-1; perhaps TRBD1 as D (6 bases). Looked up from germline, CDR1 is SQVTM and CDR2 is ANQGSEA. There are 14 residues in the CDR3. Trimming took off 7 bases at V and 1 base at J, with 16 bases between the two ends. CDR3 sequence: CSATMDRENTEAFF. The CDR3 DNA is TGCAGCGCCACGATGGACAGAGAGAACACTGAAGCTTTCTTT.

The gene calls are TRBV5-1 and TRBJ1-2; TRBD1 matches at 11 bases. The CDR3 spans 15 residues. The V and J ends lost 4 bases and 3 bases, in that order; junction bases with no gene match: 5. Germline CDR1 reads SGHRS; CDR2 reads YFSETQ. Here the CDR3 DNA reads TGCGCCAGCAGCGAGGGACAGGGGGTCGACTATGGCTACACCTTC. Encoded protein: CASSEGQGVDYGYTF. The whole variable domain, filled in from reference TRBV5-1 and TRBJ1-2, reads KAGVTQTPRYLIKTRGQQVTLSCSPISGHRSVSWYQQTPGQGLQFLFEYFSETQRNKGNFPGRFSGRQFSNSRSEMNVSTLELGDSALYLCASSEGQGVDYGYTFGSGTRLTVV.

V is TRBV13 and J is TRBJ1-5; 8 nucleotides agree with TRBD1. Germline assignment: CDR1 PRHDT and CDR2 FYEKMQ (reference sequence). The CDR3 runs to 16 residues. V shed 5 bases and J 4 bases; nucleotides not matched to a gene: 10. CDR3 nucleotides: TGTGCCAGCAGCCGGACCACAGGGGGAGGAAATCAGCCCCAGCATTTT. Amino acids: CASSRTTGGGNQPQHF.

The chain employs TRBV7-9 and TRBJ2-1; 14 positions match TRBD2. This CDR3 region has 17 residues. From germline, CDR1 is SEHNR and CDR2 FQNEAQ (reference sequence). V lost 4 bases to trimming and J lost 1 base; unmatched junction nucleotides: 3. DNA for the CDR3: TGTGCCAGCAGCTCGACTAGCGGGAGGGTGTCCTACAATGAGCAGTTCTTC. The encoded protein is CASSSTSGRVSYNEQFF.